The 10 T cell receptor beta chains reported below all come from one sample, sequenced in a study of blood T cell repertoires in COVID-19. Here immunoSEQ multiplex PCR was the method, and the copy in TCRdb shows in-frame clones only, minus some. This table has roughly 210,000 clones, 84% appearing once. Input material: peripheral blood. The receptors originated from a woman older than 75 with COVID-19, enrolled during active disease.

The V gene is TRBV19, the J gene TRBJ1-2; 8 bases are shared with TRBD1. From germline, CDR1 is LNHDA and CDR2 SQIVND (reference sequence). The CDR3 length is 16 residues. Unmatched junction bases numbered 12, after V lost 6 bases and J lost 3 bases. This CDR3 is CASRHRTGTGDYGYTF. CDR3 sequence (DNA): TGTGCCAGTAGACACAGAACCGGGACAGGAGACTATGGCTACACCTTC.

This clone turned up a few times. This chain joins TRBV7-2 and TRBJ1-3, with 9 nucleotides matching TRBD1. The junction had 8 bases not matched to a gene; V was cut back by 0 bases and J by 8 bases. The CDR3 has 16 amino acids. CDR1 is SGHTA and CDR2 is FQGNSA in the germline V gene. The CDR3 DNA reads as TGTGCCAGCAGCTTAGCTCCGACAGGGGGAGTTTACACCATATATTTT. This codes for CASSLAPTGGVYTIYF.

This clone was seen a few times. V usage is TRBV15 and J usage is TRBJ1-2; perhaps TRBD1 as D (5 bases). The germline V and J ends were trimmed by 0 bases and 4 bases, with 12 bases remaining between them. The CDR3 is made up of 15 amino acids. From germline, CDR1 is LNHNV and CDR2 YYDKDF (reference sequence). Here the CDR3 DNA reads TGTGCCACCAGCAGAGATTCTCAGGGTTCCTATGGCTACACCTTC. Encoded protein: CATSRDSQGSYGYTF.

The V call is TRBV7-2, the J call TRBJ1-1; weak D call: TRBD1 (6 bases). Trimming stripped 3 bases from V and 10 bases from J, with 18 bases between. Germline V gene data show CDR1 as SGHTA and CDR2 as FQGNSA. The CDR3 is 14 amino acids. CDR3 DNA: TGTGCCAGCAGCTTCCTAGACAGGCCCGAGACAGCTTTCTTT. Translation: CASSFLDRPETAFF.

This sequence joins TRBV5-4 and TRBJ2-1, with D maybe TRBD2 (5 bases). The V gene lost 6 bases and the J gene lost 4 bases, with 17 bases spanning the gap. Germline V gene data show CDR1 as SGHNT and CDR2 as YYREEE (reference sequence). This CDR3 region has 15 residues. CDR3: CASTVPGVKYNEQFF. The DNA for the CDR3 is TGTGCCAGCACCGTCCCCGGGGTTAAGTACAATGAGCAGTTCTTC.

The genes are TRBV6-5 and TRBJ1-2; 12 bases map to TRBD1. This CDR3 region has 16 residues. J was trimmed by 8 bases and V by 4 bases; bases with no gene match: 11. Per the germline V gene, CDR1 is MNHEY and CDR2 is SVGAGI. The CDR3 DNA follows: TGTGCCAGCAGTTCCACCGGGACAGGGGGCTCTCGGGGCTACACCTTC. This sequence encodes CASSSTGTGGSRGYTF.

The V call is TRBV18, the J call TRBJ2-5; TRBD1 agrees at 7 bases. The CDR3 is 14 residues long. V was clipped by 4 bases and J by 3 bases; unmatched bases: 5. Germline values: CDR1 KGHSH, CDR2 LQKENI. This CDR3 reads CASSQGAQEETQYF. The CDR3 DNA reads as TGTGCCAGCTCACAGGGGGCCCAGGAAGAGACCCAGTACTTC.

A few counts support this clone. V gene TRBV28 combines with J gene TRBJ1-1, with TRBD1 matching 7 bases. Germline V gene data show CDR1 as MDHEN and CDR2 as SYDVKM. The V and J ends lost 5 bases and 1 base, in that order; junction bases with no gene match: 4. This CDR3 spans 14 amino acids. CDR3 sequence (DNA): TGTGCCAGCAGTAACAGGGGCGGGAACACTGAAGCTTTCTTT. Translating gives CASSNRGGNTEAFF.

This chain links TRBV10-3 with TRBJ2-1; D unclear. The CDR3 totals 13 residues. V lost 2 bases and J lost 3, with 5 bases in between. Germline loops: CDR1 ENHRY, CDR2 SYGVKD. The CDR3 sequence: CAISEGGYNEQFF. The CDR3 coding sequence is TGTGCCATCAGTGAGGGCGGCTACAATGAGCAGTTCTTC.

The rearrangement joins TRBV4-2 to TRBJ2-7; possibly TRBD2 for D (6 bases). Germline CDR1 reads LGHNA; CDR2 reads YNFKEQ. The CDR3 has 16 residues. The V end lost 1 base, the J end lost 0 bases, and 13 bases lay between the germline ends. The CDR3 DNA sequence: TGTGCCAGCAGCCAAGTTTTGGCGGGGAGCTCCTACGAGCAGTACTTC. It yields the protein CASSQVLAGSSYEQYF.